This T cell receptor (beta chain) was identified in a study of blood T cell repertoires in COVID-19. About the study: From the United States, Italy and Spain came samples of acute and convalescent COVID-19. The analysed material was cDNA or gDNA that came from T cells, B-cell-depleted T cells, or PBMCs.

Germline V CDR1 and CDR2: MDHEN, SYDVKM. The CDR3 has 17 amino acids. Between the trimmed V and J ends, which lost 4 bases and 5 bases, there was a span of 23 bases. Original data processing: Reference gene primer amplification gave estimated nucleated cell counts. Method: immunoSEQ multiplex PCR; TCRdb's copy keeps in-frame clones and lacks some. From that table come the V and J calls and clone size; the DNA was used to work out D and trimming. This sample has some 42,000 clones, with 92% found just once. Sequencing was performed on peripheral blood. The chain is built from TRBV28 and TRBJ1-2, with a tentative D call TRBD1 (5 bases). The sequence was obtained from a man aged 45 to 65 with active COVID-19. The CDR3 here is CASSSPGQGILEYGYTF. CDR3 DNA sequence: TGTGCCAGCAGTTCCCCAGGTCAGGGCATACTTGAATATGGCTACACCTTC.